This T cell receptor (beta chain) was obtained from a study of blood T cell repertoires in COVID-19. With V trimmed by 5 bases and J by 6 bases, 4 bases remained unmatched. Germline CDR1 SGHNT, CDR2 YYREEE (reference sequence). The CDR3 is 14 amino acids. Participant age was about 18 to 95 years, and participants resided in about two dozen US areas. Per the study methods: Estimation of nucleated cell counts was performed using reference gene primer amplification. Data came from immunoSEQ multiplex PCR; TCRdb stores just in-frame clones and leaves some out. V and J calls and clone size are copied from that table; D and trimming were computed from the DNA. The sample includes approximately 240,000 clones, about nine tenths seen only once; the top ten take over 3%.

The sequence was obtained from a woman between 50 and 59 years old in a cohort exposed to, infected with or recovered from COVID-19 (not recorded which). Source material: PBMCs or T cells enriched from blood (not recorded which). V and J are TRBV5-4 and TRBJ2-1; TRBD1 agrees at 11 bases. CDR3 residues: CASRGQGVVNEQFF. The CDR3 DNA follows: TGTGCCAGCAGGGGACAGGGGGTCGTCAATGAGCAGTTCTTC.